This T cell receptor beta chain was documented in a study of a mutant IDH1 vaccine in newly diagnosed glioma (TCRdb year 2021). Regarding the research as a whole: Of the roughly 34 treated patients, approximately 62% were male and around 40% were female, and the mean age was 40.4 years. Prior to enrollment, standard therapy consisting of radiotherapy alone, temozolomide alone, or radiochemotherapy with temozolomide had been administered to patients, with the combination being received by most patients. Peripheral blood was drawn at six visits: V03 (baseline), V05, V07, V10, V12 and V13. For exploratory analyses, approximately 25 treated patients had longitudinal TCRB deep sequencing done wherever samples were available. What the study reported, not specific to this receptor: Selection of PBMC samples for TCRB deep sequencing was based on availability. Pseudoprogression appeared unrelated to alterations in the top peripheral T cell clonotypes detected by TCRB sequencing. According to the authors, sample limitations meant that analyses of patient blood samples could not be reproduced. Immune responses induced by the vaccine were seen in roughly 95% of patients across multiple MHC alleles.

As encoded in the germline V gene, CDR1 is MGHRA while CDR2 is YSYEKL. From cysteine to phenylalanine, the CDR3 is 13 amino acids long. Here the CDR3 DNA is all that survives: 39 bases in frame from base 1. V was cut back by 0 bases and J by 15 bases, leaving a gap of 15 bases between them. For this clone: Its target antigen remains unknown. No quality values exist for individual bases; no much larger clone is one base distant.

Library generation was performed with the immunoSEQ multiplex PCR assay. Rearranged TCR beta chain sequences were amplified with the hsTCRB Kit following the manufacturer's protocol. Sequencing of TCRB libraries was carried out on an Illumina MiSeq. Concerning the study's data processing: Demultiplexing, trimming and gene mapping were performed with the kit vendor's proprietary platform. TCRdb carries this immuneACCESS record with in-frame sequences only. Its versions omit some clonotypes, under half of them owing to an unresolved V gene in the studies checked, with the rest unexplained. D and trimming were read from the DNA, whereas the V and J calls and clone size are those reported in that table. The sample table holds roughly 34,000 clones, of which 80% to 85% were seen once. Jointly, the top ten make up roughly 8.9% of the sample. The time point label, read with the paper, signifies: baseline, week 1 (first vaccination visit). This sample's treatment or condition label indicates: pre-vaccination baseline after standard-of-care therapy. The donors had newly diagnosed IDH1-mutant astrocytomas of WHO grade 3 or 4 that showed loss of nuclear ATRX. The samples were drawn from NOA16, a multicentre, single-arm, open-label phase I trial in Germany that tested a mutant IDH1 peptide vaccine in humans for the first time. Blood drawn at visit V03 was used as the baseline sample for immunogenicity testing. The DNeasy Blood and Tissue Kit was used to extract genomic DNA from EDTA blood for TCRB sequencing.

The starting material was peripheral blood mononuclear cells (PBMCs), obtained from a glioma patient treated with radiotherapy, temozolomide or both. The receptor chain draws on TRBV4-1 and TRBJ2-1; no D gene can be assigned with confidence. This TCR derives from a man aged 45-60 years with glioma. Some clones in this sample may be carry-over from other donors' samples. The DNA sequence reads TGCGCCAGCAGCCAAGATCTAAGCCAGCAACTGTTCTTC. This codes for CASSQDLSQQLFF.